This TCR beta chain was documented in a study of blood T cell repertoires in COVID-19. Study-level background: Sites in the United States, Italy and Spain provided acute and convalescent COVID-19 samples. PBMCs, B-cell-depleted T cells, or T cells provided the cDNA or gDNA that made up the material.

Per the authors' pipeline: Quantification of nucleated cells was approximated via reference gene primer amplification. Profiling relied on immunoSEQ multiplex PCR, and the TCRdb table lists in-frame clones only, not all of them. V, J and clone size are taken as reported in that table, and D and trimming were inferred from the DNA itself. The sample lists roughly 140,000 clones, about nine tenths seen once, with roughly 4.5% in the top ten. The ends were cut back, 3 bases at V and 0 bases at J, with 6 bases in the middle. The germline CDR1 and CDR2 sequences are MGHRA and YSYEKL. The CDR3 contains 13 residues.

The receptor was isolated from a woman aged 60-75 years with active or convalescent COVID-19. Sequenced sample: peripheral blood. The chain has TRBV4-1 and TRBJ2-7; no clear D gene. The chain's CDR3 is CASSHTSSYEQYF. CDR3 DNA sequence: TGCGCCAGCAGCCACACCAGCTCCTACGAGCAGTACTTC.